In this sample, the clone carrying this TCR beta chain turned up many times. These data belong to a study of identical twins. The CDR3 is 14 residues long. V was cut by 1 base and J by 4 bases, with 10 bases left in between. Unique molecular identifiers were present on the cDNA, and a universal primer site came from template switching. MiXCR was run by TCRdb on the 5' RACE reads, yielding one entry per CDR3 protein. The sample lists 400,000 to 500,000 distinct CDR3 sequences; approximately 17% were seen once. The rearrangement uses TRBV12-3 or TRBV12-4 and TRBJ1-1, with D unclear. The TCR was taken from a man aged 50 to 60 in good health. Input material: naive T cells sorted from blood. CDR3 protein: CASSLGQVVTEAFF. For the CDR3, the DNA is TGTGCCAGCAGTTTAGGCCAGGTTGTCACTGAAGCTTTCTTT.